This TCR beta chain came from a study of human versus mouse CDR3 diversity and MHC coevolution. Study as a whole: Valid reads per sample ranged from about 0.6 x 10^7 to 1.7 x 10^7. Study-level points and caveats: By iCHAO1, human TCR beta clonotypes numbered about 1.6 million, the most.

The table came from immunoSEQ multiplex PCR; TCRdb's copy has only in-frame clones and leaves some out. The profile covers about 77,000 clones, with under 95% appearing a single time and roughly 0.15% taken by the ten largest. This clone was recorded only once. Its antigen is as yet unknown. Trimming took 4 bases from V and 4 from J, leaving 20 bases between them. Germline values: CDR1 SGHVS, CDR2 FQNEAQ. This CDR3 contains 18 residues. The sequenced sample was naive CD4+ T cells from blood. Subset of the sample: CD45RO-negative CD62L-positive naive CD4 T cells. This sequence joins TRBV7-8 and TRBJ2-6, with a possible D match to TRBD2 (6 bases). This TCR was sampled from a person aged 25-75 years in good health. This CDR3 is CASSSTSAGGSGANVLTF. The CDR3 nucleotides read TGTGCCAGCAGCTCTACCAGTGCCGGGGGTTCGGGGGCCAACGTCCTGACTTTC.